The 17 T cell receptor beta chains listed next were all sequenced from one sample in a study of PD-L1 blockade in urothelial cancer. TCRdb's table, derived via immunoSEQ multiplex PCR, lists solely in-frame clones and lacks some. The repertoire holds 24,000 or so clones, about four fifths seen once, with under 2% in the top ten. As for time point: peripheral blood 6 weeks after treatment start. This material consisted of PBMCs, taken around atezolizumab (anti-PD-L1) treatment. The receptors were sampled from a man aged 70-80 years with urothelial cancer.

The chain has TRBV5-4 and TRBJ2-5, with 9 bases lining up with TRBD2. The V and J ends lost 5 bases and 2 bases, in that order; junction bases with no gene match: 10. The CDR3 contains 16 residues. Germline loops: CDR1 SGHNT, CDR2 YYREEE (reference sequence). CDR3 coding DNA: TGTGCCAGCAGTCTTAATAGCGGGAGAGCTCAAGAGACCCAGTACTTC. This codes for CASSLNSGRAQETQYF.

This sequence joins TRBV28 and TRBJ1-1; TRBD1 might be the D (6 bases). The CDR3 loop spans 14 amino acids. V lost 11 bases to trimming and J lost 1 base, with 17 bases between them. Looked up from germline, CDR1 is MDHEN and CDR2 is SYDVKM. The CDR3 DNA reads TGTGCCGGGAGGGCAGGGGCGACGAACACTGAAGCTTTCTTT. Its protein is CAGRAGATNTEAFF. The full variable domain, its missing parts supplied by reference TRBV28 and TRBJ1-1, is DVKVTQSSRYLVKRTGEKVFLECVQDMDHENMFWYRQDPGLGLRLIYFSYDVKMKEKGDIPEGYSVSREKKERFSLILESASTNQTSMYLCAGRAGATNTEAFFGQGTRLTVV.

The chain combines TRBV5-6 with TRBJ1-4; the D is unclear. V lost 6 bases, J lost 8 bases, and 20 bases lay in between. Germline V gene lookup returns CDR1 SGHDT and CDR2 YYEEEE. There are 15 residues in the CDR3. The CDR3 DNA is TGTGCCAGCACCCCCGCCGGGCGGACGGGAGAAAAACTGTTTTTT. This codes for CASTPAGRTGEKLFF.

This clone is a singleton in its sample. The rearrangement links TRBV4-2 to TRBJ2-7; 16 nucleotides align to TRBD2. Germline V gene data show CDR1 as LGHNA and CDR2 as YNFKEQ. This CDR3 has 18 amino acids. With V trimmed by 4 bases and J by 5 bases, 11 bases remained unmatched. The CDR3: CASSPSGLAGGLLNEQYF. The CDR3 nucleotides are TGTGCCAGCAGCCCCTCGGGACTAGCGGGAGGGCTCCTAAACGAGCAGTACTTC.

The chain is built from TRBV5-1 and TRBJ1-2, with TRBD1 matching over 8 bases. Germline V gives CDR1 SGHRS, CDR2 YFSETQ. V shed 0 bases and J 6 bases; nucleotides not matched to a gene: 1. The length of the CDR3 is 13 residues. CDR3 bases: TGCGCCAGCAGCTTGGAACAGGGGGATGGCTACACCTTC. Translating gives CASSLEQGDGYTF.

The chain carries TRBV4-3 and TRBJ2-7; 10 bases agree with TRBD1. The CDR3 has 16 amino acids. Per germline, CDR1 LGHNA and CDR2 YSLEER. J gave up 3 bases and V 0 bases, and 5 bases lay outside the gene matches. The CDR3 sequence is CASSQERDRGLYEQYF. The CDR3 region has the DNA TGCGCCAGCAGCCAAGAAAGGGACAGGGGTCTCTACGAGCAGTACTTC.

V and J are TRBV19 and TRBJ1-3; a weak D match, TRBD1 (6 bases). V was cut by 7 bases and J by 6 bases, with 16 bases left in between. CDR3 length: 14 amino acids. Per germline, CDR1 LNHDA and CDR2 SQIVND (reference sequence). The CDR3 loop is CASKITGTSNTIYF. DNA of the CDR3: TGTGCCAGTAAGATAACAGGGACCTCAAACACCATATATTTT. Supplemented by reference TRBV19 and TRBJ1-3, the full variable domain reads DGGITQSPKYLFRKEGQNVTLSCEQNLNHDAMYWYRQDPGQGLRLIYYSQIVNDFQKGDIAEGYSVSREKKESFPLTVTSAQKNPTAFYLCASKITGTSNTIYFGEGSWLTVV.

The chain recombines TRBV7-8 with TRBJ2-7, with TRBD1 identical over 9 bases. The CDR3 is 14 amino acids. Per germline, CDR1 SGHVS and CDR2 FQNEAQ. The V segment lost 1 base and the J segment 5 bases; nucleotides outside the gene matches: 3. The CDR3 reads CASSLDRTGDEQYF. The CDR3 region has the DNA TGTGCCAGCAGCTTAGATAGGACAGGGGACGAGCAGTACTTC.

The chain recombines TRBV2 with TRBJ2-5; 7 bases are a match to TRBD1. V lost 8 bases, J lost 3 bases, and 12 bases stayed unmatched. Germline V gene data show CDR1 as SNHLY and CDR2 as FYNNEI. There are 15 residues in the CDR3. The CDR3 coding sequence is TGTGCCAGCGTTCCCGGGACAGCAATAAAAGAGACCCAGTACTTC. Translated: CASVPGTAIKETQYF. Full variable domain (missing parts from reference TRBV2 and TRBJ2-5): EPEVTQTPSHQVTQMGQEVILRCVPISNHLYFYWYRQILGQKVEFLVSFYNNEISEKSEIFDDQFSVERPDGSNFTLKIRSTKLEDSAMYFCASVPGTAIKETQYFGPGTRLLVL.

The genes are TRBV18 and TRBJ2-1; TRBD1 agrees at 9 bases. This CDR3 has 15 amino acids. The V gene end was trimmed by 2 bases and the J gene end by 8 bases; junction bases not matched to a gene: 7. The germline CDR1 and CDR2 sequences are KGHSH and LQKENI. CDR3 in DNA: TGTGCCAGCTCACCAGGGACAGGGCTTGCAGATGAGCAGTTCTTC. Translated: CASSPGTGLADEQFF. The whole variable domain, filled in from reference TRBV18 and TRBJ2-1, reads NAGVMQNPRHLVRRRGQEARLRCSPMKGHSHVYWYRQLPEEGLKFMVYLQKENIIDESGMPKERFSAEFPKEGPSILRIQQVVRGDSAAYFCASSPGTGLADEQFFGPGTRLTVL.

Here the CDR3 DNA reads TGTGCCAGCAGCCGCCTCTCACCGGGACAGGGGAAATTTGTCGGCGAGCAGTACTTC. It translates to CASSRLSPGQGKFVGEQYF. This chain uses TRBV14 with TRBJ2-7; 10 nucleotides agree with TRBD1. In germline, CDR1 is SGHDN, CDR2 FVKESK. The CDR3 spans 19 residues. J was trimmed by 6 bases and V by 4 bases; bases with no gene match: 21.

V is TRBV5-4 and J is TRBJ2-5; possibly TRBD1 for D (5 bases). V gave up 4 bases and J gave up 5 bases, with 12 bases separating them. CDR1 and CDR2 from the germline V gene are SGHNT and YYREEE (reference sequence). This CDR3 is 13 amino acids long. The CDR3 sequence is CASSPRSGETQYF. The CDR3 DNA follows: TGTGCCAGCAGCCCGCGATCAGGGGAGACCCAGTACTTC.

The rearrangement uses TRBV5-4 and TRBJ2-1, with 7 nucleotides matching TRBD2. The CDR3 loop spans 14 amino acids. Trimming took 9 bases from V and 6 from J; bases not matched to a gene: 12. The germline V gene encodes CDR1 SGHNT and CDR2 YYREEE (reference sequence). Written as DNA, the CDR3 is TGTGCCACCTCTCCCCGGGACTACTTCAATGAGCAGTTCTTC. Translated: CATSPRDYFNEQFF.

The sample holds one count of this clone. This sequence joins TRBV15 and TRBJ2-5; 9 nucleotides line up with TRBD1. This CDR3 is built from 14 residues. J lost 4 bases, V lost 5 bases, and 5 bases had no gene match. The germline CDR1 and CDR2 sequences are LNHNV and YYDKDF (reference sequence). The CDR3 protein is CATSLDRGRETQYF. CDR3 sequence (DNA): TGTGCCACCAGCCTGGACAGGGGCAGAGAGACCCAGTACTTC.

This rearrangement joins TRBV7-9 to TRBJ1-1; unclear D gene. V was pared by 5 bases and J by 3 bases, with 4 bases between. CDR1 and CDR2 from the germline V gene are SEHNR and FQNEAQ (reference sequence). The CDR3 runs to 11 residues. CDR3 sequence (DNA): TGTGCCAGCAGCCGGGACACTGAAGCTTTCTTT. Translation gives CASSRDTEAFF. Together with reference TRBV7-9 and TRBJ1-1, the CDR3 gives the full variable domain: DTGVSQNPRHKITKRGQNVTFRCDPISEHNRLYWYRQTLGQGPEFLTYFQNEAQLEKSRLLSDRFSAERPKGSFSTLEIQRTEQGDSAMYLCASSRDTEAFFGQGTRLTVV.

The gene calls are TRBV4-3 and TRBJ2-2; 7 bases line up with TRBD2. Trimming removed 1 base from V and 3 bases from J; junction bases left unmatched: 8. Germline V gene lookup returns CDR1 LGHNA and CDR2 YSLEER. The CDR3 consists of 17 residues. The chain's CDR3 is CASSQAASGTYTGELFF. The CDR3 bases are TGCGCCAGCAGCCAAGCCGCTAGCGGAACTTACACCGGGGAGCTGTTTTTT.

The chain recombines TRBV28 with TRBJ2-2, with 8 bases fitting TRBD2. This CDR3 comprises 15 residues. Germline V gene lookup returns CDR1 MDHEN and CDR2 SYDVKM. V trimming: 2 bases; J trimming: 5 bases; junction bases outside the gene matches: 4. The CDR3 here is CASSLTGGVTGELFF. In nucleotides, the CDR3 is TGTGCCAGCAGTTTAACGGGAGGGGTGACCGGGGAGCTGTTTTTT.